The clone carrying this T cell receptor beta chain was observed a handful of times. The antigen remains unidentified. These data originate in a study of vaccination and CD4 T cells after COVID-19. Sequenced with the Oncomine TCR Beta short-read assay was DNA taken from cultured CD4+ T cells. One entry per CDR3 protein, called by TCRdb with MiXCR from the PCR reads. The sample includes about 24,000 distinct CDR3 sequences, roughly 40% of them seen just once. Time point specified: late sampling 161 to 241 days after vaccination in a few convalescent patients. The treatment is: roughly 10-day PBMC culture with coronavirus spike peptide pools or control peptides (ViraFEST assay). Trimming cost V 0 bases and J 5 bases, with 10 bases left between them. The CDR3 is 13 amino acids. Germline CDR1 is DFQATT and CDR2 is SNEGSKA (reference sequence). Study-wide points: Convalescent patients were relatively few, and early post-infection timepoints were missing. Reactive clonotype counts went from median approximately 23 after infection to about 38 after vaccination, nonsignificantly.

This clonotype was sampled from a human donor who had recovered from COVID-19. This specimen consisted of CD4+ T cells from blood, cultured in vitro, obtained about 7 months after SARS-CoV-2 vaccination. The chain employs TRBV20-1 and TRBJ2-5; D could derive from TRBD1 or TRBD2 (5 bases each). CDR3 loop: CSARERGRETQYF. As DNA, the CDR3 is TGCAGTGCTAGAGAGAGGGGCCGGGAGACCCAGTACTTC.